One and the same sample provided the 8 T cell receptor beta chains below, sequenced in a study of T cell responses to AZD1222 COVID-19 vaccine. Data came from immunoSEQ multiplex PCR; TCRdb stores just in-frame clones and leaves some out. The repertoire holds some 140,000 clones, with approximately 90% as singletons. The specimen comprised peripheral blood, sampled on day 0 of AZD1222 vaccination. Receptor source: an adult in good health.

The chain links TRBV18 to TRBJ2-5; D might be TRBD2 (7 bases). The CDR3 is made up of 18 amino acids. With 3 bases removed from V and 0 bases from J, the gap between germline ends came to 20 bases. Germline CDR1 KGHSH, CDR2 LQKENI. The CDR3 DNA sequence: TGTGCCAGCTCACCCTTGGGGAGGGACAAGAGGTACCAAGAGACCCAGTACTTC. Protein product: CASSPLGRDKRYQETQYF.

The chain carries TRBV5-5 and TRBJ2-6; D call uncertain. This CDR3 comprises 18 residues. V was clipped by 3 bases and J by 0 bases, with 16 bases between them. Germline assignment: CDR1 SGHKS and CDR2 YYEKEE (reference sequence). CDR3 DNA sequence: TGTGCCAGCAGCTGGGCCATTCCCCTCGACTCTGGGGCCAACGTCCTGACTTTC. As protein: CASSWAIPLDSGANVLTF. Drawing the rest from reference TRBV5-5 and TRBJ2-6, the complete variable domain is DAGVTQSPTHLIKTRGQQVTLRCSPISGHKSVSWYQQVLGQGPQFIFQYYEKEERGRGNFPDRFSARQFPNYSSELNVNALLLGDSALYLCASSWAIPLDSGANVLTFGAGSRLTVL.

This chain uses TRBV5-4 with TRBJ1-3, with unresolved D. The V end lost 1 base, the J end lost 0 bases, and 5 bases lay between the germline ends. Germline CDR1 is SGHNT and CDR2 is YYREEE (reference sequence). The CDR3 is 14 amino acids. The CDR3 bases are TGTGCCAGCAGCTTGTACGGCTCTGGAAACACCATATATTTT. Its translation is CASSLYGSGNTIYF. Full variable domain (missing parts from reference TRBV5-4 and TRBJ1-3): ETGVTQSPTHLIKTRGQQVTLRCSSQSGHNTVSWYQQALGQGPQFIFQYYREEENGRGNFPPRFSGLQFPNYSSELNVNALELDDSALYLCASSLYGSGNTIYFGEGSWLTVV.

J is TRBJ2-1 and V is TRBV6-4; 7 bases line up with TRBD1. CDR3 length: 14 residues. Germline CDR1 is MRHNA and CDR2 is SNTAGT. J gave up 6 bases and V 3 bases, and 5 bases lay outside the gene matches. CDR3 nucleotide sequence: TGTGCCAGCAGTGAGCAGACAGGGTCCAATGAGCAGTTCTTC. It yields the protein CASSEQTGSNEQFF.

In nucleotides, the CDR3 is TGTGCCACCAGCAGAGATGACCGGGGGAAGAAGGGAAGGTTCGAGCAGTACTTC. It codes for CATSRDDRGKKGRFEQYF. The V and J genes are TRBV15 and TRBJ2-7; TRBD2 is a possible D gene (6 bases). V lost 0 bases, J lost 6 bases, and 24 bases lay in between. CDR1 is LNHNV and CDR2 is YYDKDF in the germline V gene (reference sequence). The CDR3 length is 18 residues.

V usage is TRBV5-1 and J usage is TRBJ2-4, with 7 positions matching TRBD2. V dropped 3 bases and J dropped 2; count of bases not matched to a gene: 2. The CDR3 contains 14 residues. Germline V CDR1 and CDR2: SGHRS, YFSETQ. CDR3 nucleotides: TGCGCCAGCAGCTCGGGAGGACCCAAAAACATTCAGTACTTC. It yields the protein CASSSGGPKNIQYF.

The J gene is TRBJ1-6, the V gene TRBV3-1 (or the pseudogene TRBV3-2); TRBD1 agrees at 8 bases. This CDR3 contains 16 residues. After removal of 4 bases from V and 5 bases from J, the junction contained 7 bases not matched to a gene. Germline V gene data show CDR1 as LGHDT and CDR2 as YNNKEL (reference sequence). In DNA form, the CDR3 reads TGTGCCAGCAGCCTAAGGACAGGGCGGGATAATTCACCCCTCCACTTT. This codes for CASSLRTGRDNSPLHF.

The chain combines TRBV5-1 with TRBJ2-4, with D perhaps TRBD2 (6 bases). Germline values: CDR1 SGHRS, CDR2 YFSETQ. This CDR3 is built from 16 residues. V was pared by 4 bases and J by 3 bases, with 17 bases between. The CDR3 reads CASSPIGREGKNIQYF. The DNA of the CDR3 is TGCGCCAGCAGCCCCATTGGGCGGGAAGGCAAAAACATTCAGTACTTC. Full variable domain (rest looked up from reference TRBV5-1 and TRBJ2-4): KAGVTQTPRYLIKTRGQQVTLSCSPISGHRSVSWYQQTPGQGLQFLFEYFSETQRNKGNFPGRFSGRQFSNSRSEMNVSTLELGDSALYLCASSPIGREGKNIQYFGAGTRLSVL.